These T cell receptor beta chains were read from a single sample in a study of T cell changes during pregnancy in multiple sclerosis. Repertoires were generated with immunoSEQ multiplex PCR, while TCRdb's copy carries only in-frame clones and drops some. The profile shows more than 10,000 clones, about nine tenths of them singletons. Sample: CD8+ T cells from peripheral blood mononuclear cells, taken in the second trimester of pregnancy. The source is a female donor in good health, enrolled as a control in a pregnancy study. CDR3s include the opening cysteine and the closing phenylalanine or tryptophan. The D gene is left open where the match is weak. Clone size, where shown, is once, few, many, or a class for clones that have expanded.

TGTGCCAGCAGCTTAGAAGCGGGAGCCCTAGATACGCAGTATTTT CASSLEAGALDTQYF TRBJ2-3 TRBV7-3 TRBD2 -
TGTGCCAGCAGTCCCGCCGGGACAGGGGACAACACCATATATTTT CASSPAGTGDNTIYF TRBJ1-3 TRBV27 TRBD1 -
TGCGCCAGCAGCCAAGAATCGGGAGGATTCTACGAGCAGTACTTC CASSQESGGFYEQYF TRBJ2-7 TRBV4-3 TRBD2 -
TGTGCCAGCGCCGCCGGGGGGGCGGGGCTGGAAGAGACCCAGTACTTC CASAAGGAGLEETQYF TRBJ2-5 TRBV27 TRBD2 -
TGTGCCAGCAGCTATAGGACAGGGGGGAGGGAAAAACTGTTTTTT CASSYRTGGREKLFF TRBJ1-4 TRBV7-2 TRBD1 -
TGTGCCAGCAGACAGTCCGAAGGCTATGGCTACACCTTC CASRQSEGYGYTF TRBJ1-2 TRBV27 - -
TGCGCCAGCAGCCACCCGGGACAGGGGCTTTACGAGCAGTACTTC CASSHPGQGLYEQYF TRBJ2-7 TRBV4-1 TRBD1 -
TGCGCCAGCAGCCAAGCGACTAGGCCGGGGGAGACCCAGTACTTC CASSQATRPGETQYF TRBJ2-5 TRBV4-1 - -
TGTGCCAGCGACCCAGACCAGGGTTTGGCCCAGTACTTC CASDPDQGLAQYF TRBJ2-5 TRBV2 - once
TGCAGCGTTGAACTTCGGGACAATGAGCAGTTCTTC CSVELRDNEQFF TRBJ2-1 TRBV29-1 - -
TGTGCCAGCAGCCAAGATCGGGGGGGCCAAGAGACCCAGTACTTC CASSQDRGGQETQYF TRBJ2-5 TRBV4-2 TRBD2 few
TGTGCCGGGGGGGGCCCCTACAATGAGCAGTTCTTC CAGGGPYNEQFF TRBJ2-1 TRBV28 - -
TGTGCCATCAGGACAGGGGAAGGGGCTGGGGCCAACGTCCTGACTTTC CAIRTGEGAGANVLTF TRBJ2-6 TRBV10-3 TRBD1 -
TGTGCCACCAGCAGAGTAGGCGGAAGCTCCTACAATGAGCAGTTCTTC CATSRVGGSSYNEQFF TRBJ2-1 TRBV15 - -